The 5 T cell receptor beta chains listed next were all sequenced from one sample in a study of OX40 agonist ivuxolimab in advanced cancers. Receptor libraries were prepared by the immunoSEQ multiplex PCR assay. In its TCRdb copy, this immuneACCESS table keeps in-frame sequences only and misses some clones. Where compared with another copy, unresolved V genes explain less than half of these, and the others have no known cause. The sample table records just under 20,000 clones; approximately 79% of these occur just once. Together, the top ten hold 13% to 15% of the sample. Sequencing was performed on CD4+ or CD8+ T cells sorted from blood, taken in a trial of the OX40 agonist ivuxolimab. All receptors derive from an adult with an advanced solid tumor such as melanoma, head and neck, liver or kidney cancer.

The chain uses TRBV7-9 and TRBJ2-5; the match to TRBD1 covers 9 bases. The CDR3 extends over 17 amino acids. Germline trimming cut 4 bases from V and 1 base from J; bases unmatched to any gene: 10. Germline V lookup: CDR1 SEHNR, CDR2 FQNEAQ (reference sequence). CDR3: CASSSAAGTGPQETQYF. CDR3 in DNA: TGTGCCAGCAGCTCAGCCGCGGGGACAGGGCCCCAAGAGACCCAGTACTTC.

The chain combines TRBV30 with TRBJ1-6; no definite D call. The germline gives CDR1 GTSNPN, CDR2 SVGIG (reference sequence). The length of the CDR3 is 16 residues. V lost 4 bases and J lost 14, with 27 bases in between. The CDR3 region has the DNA TGTGCCTGGACCCTTCAACGGACCGCGGCGGGTGTAACCCTCCACTTT. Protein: CAWTLQRTAAGVTLHF.

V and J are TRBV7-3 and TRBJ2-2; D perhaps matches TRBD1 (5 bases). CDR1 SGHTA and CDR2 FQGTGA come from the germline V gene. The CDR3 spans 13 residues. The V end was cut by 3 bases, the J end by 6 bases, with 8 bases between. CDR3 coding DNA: TGTGCCAGCAGCTTGCAACAGGCCGGGGAGCTGTTTTTT. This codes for CASSLQQAGELFF.

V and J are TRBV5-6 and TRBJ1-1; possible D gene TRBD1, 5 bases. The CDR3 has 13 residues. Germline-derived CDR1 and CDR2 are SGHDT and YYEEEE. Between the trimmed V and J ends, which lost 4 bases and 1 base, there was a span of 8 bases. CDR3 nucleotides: TGTGCCAGCAGCCAGGGCGCGAACACTGAAGCTTTCTTT. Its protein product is CASSQGANTEAFF.

The CDR3 region has the DNA TGTGCCAGCATCCGAGGGGGTGCGTCCTACGAGCAGTACTTC. Amino acid sequence: CASIRGGASYEQYF. This chain connects TRBV28 to TRBJ2-7; possible D gene TRBD1, 6 bases. The V gene's germline CDR1 is MDHEN and CDR2 SYDVKM. The CDR3 is made up of 14 amino acids. Trimming shortened V by 7 bases and J by 1 base, and 14 bases separated the two germline ends.